Listed below are T cell receptor beta chains from one sample, sequenced in a study of blood T cell repertoires in COVID-19. Sequencing used immunoSEQ multiplex PCR; TCRdb keeps in-frame clones, though not all of them. The sample contains around 180,000 clones, roughly 90% of which appear only once. The material sequenced was peripheral blood. The source is a man aged 60 to 69 with acute or convalescent COVID-19. CDR3s include the opening cysteine and the closing phenylalanine or tryptophan. D genes are given only for firm matches. Only some rows state a clone size, as once, few, many or a class for expanded clones.

D gene	clone size	J gene	V gene	CDR3 DNA	CDR3 protein
-	-	TRBJ1-2	TRBV30	TGTGCCTGGAGTGCTAACGGGGTACCCTATGGCTACACCTTC	CAWSANGVPYGYTF
TRBD1	-	TRBJ1-4	TRBV5-8	TGTGCCAGCAGCCCCACAGGGGGCACTAATGAAAAACTGTTTTTT	CASSPTGGTNEKLFF
-	-	TRBJ2-7	TRBV27	TGTGCCAGCAGTTACTCAGGGGCCTACGAGCAGTACTTC	CASSYSGAYEQYF
-	-	TRBJ1-2	TRBV30	TGTGCCTGGAGTCCGAGGGCCTATGGCTACACCTTC	CAWSPRAYGYTF
-	-	TRBJ2-1	TRBV12-3/TRBV12-4	TGTGCCACCTATTTTTACAATGAGCAGTTCTTC	CATYFYNEQFF
-	-	TRBJ1-1	TRBV7-3	TGTGCCAGCAGCTTAGGAGCCGGCACTGAAGCTTTCTTT	CASSLGAGTEAFF
-	-	TRBJ1-2	TRBV6-6	TGTGCCAGCAGTCAAAAAACCGCCGGACAGCCGAACTATGGCTACACCTTC	CASSQKTAGQPNYGYTF
TRBD2	-	TRBJ2-7	TRBV9	TGTGCCAGCAGCAGGCAGACTAGCAGCTACGAGCAGTACTTC	CASSRQTSSYEQYF
TRBD1	once	TRBJ2-1	TRBV12-5	TGTGCTAGTGGGGTCGGGACAGGGGGCTTCAATGAGCAGTTCTTC	CASGVGTGGFNEQFF
-	-	TRBJ2-3	TRBV10-3	TGTGCCATTCGACAGGACCTCACAGATACGCAGTATTTT	CAIRQDLTDTQYF
-	-	TRBJ2-5	TRBV2	TGTGCCAGCAACCAGGGCCAAGAGACCCAGTACTTC	CASNQGQETQYF
-	-	TRBJ1-6	TRBV2	TGTGCCAGCCTATATATCGGGAATTCACCCCTCCACTTT	CASLYIGNSPLHF
-	once	TRBJ1-5	TRBV18	TGTGCCAGCTCACCCAGCGGGCCGGATCAGCCCCAGCATTTT	CASSPSGPDQPQHF
-	-	TRBJ2-1	TRBV5-4	TGTGCCAGCAGCGAGGACCTAGGGGTAGGAGAGCAGTTCTTC	CASSEDLGVGEQFF
-	-	TRBJ2-1	TRBV7-9	TGTGCCAGCAGCTCCACCAGGTACAATGAGCAGTTCTTC	CASSSTRYNEQFF
-	-	TRBJ1-6	TRBV27	TGTGCCAGCAGGCGAGGACAGCCGAATTCACCCCTCCACTTT	CASRRGQPNSPLHF
-	-	TRBJ1-1	TRBV9	TGTGCCAGCAGCACCGGACAGCCTTGGAACACTGAAGCTTTCTTT	CASSTGQPWNTEAFF
-	-	TRBJ1-2	TRBV5-1	TGCGCCAGCCGGGGAGCCGGTTTGGACTATGGCTACACCTTC	CASRGAGLDYGYTF
TRBD1	-	TRBJ2-5	TRBV6-5	TGTGCCAGCAGTTACTCGAACAGGGGAGAGACCCAGTACTTC	CASSYSNRGETQYF
TRBD1	-	TRBJ1-5	TRBV5-6	TGTGCCAGCAGCTCTCAGGACAGGGGCAATCAGCCCCAGCATTTT	CASSSQDRGNQPQHF
-	-	TRBJ1-5	TRBV2	TGTGCCAGCAGTGAGCGGGCCAGTAGCAATCAGCCCCAGCATTTT	CASSERASSNQPQHF
TRBD1	once	TRBJ1-2	TRBV6-5	TGTGCCAGCAGTAGGACAGGCTATGGCTACACCTTC	CASSRTGYGYTF
TRBD1	-	TRBJ1-5	TRBV7-2	TGTGCCAGCAGCTTAGACAGGGGTTATCAGCCCCAGCATTTT	CASSLDRGYQPQHF
-	few	TRBJ1-6	TRBV12-1	TGTGCCAGCAGCTTTGGGGGGCCCCAGGATTCACCCCTCCACTTT	CASSFGGPQDSPLHF
TRBD1	-	TRBJ1-5	TRBV5-5	TGTGCCAGCAGCAGGACAGGATATAGCAATCAGCCCCAGCATTTT	CASSRTGYSNQPQHF
-	-	TRBJ1-1	TRBV30	TGTGCCTGGAGTGTAACAGCCCCGACGGCTTTCTTT	CAWSVTAPTAFF
-	-	TRBJ1-2	TRBV5-4	TGTGCCAGCAGCTTGGGAGACTATGGCTACACCTTC	CASSLGDYGYTF
TRBD2	-	TRBJ2-2	TRBV24-1	TGTGCCACCAGTGAGAGGACTAGCGGCCCTAACACCGGGGAGCTGTTTTTT	CATSERTSGPNTGELFF
-	-	TRBJ1-6	TRBV30	TGTGCCTGGAGTGTCCGTAATTCACCCCTCCACTTT	CAWSVRNSPLHF
-	-	TRBJ1-1	TRBV19	TGTGCCAGAAGGGGCACTGAAGCTTTCTTT	CARRGTEAFF
TRBD1	-	TRBJ2-1	TRBV2	TGTGCCACCGTGAGGGACAGGGACAATGAGCAGTTCTTC	CATVRDRDNEQFF
-	-	TRBJ1-2	TRBV18	TGTGCCAGCTCACCGATGGACGGAGGCTATGGCTACACCTTC	CASSPMDGGYGYTF
-	-	TRBJ1-2	TRBV4-1	TGCGCCAGCAGCCAAGACACAGGGTATTATGGCTACACCTTC	CASSQDTGYYGYTF
-	-	TRBJ2-7	TRBV7-9	TGTGCCAGCAGCTTAGGGGGCAATTACGAGCAGTACTTC	CASSLGGNYEQYF
-	-	TRBJ2-3	TRBV14	TGTGCCAGCAGCCAAGATCGAGGGTCGCAGTATTTT	CASSQDRGSQYF
TRBD1	-	TRBJ1-5	TRBV30	TGTGCCTGGAGACAGGGGCGAGGAGGTCAGCCCCAGCATTTT	CAWRQGRGGQPQHF
-	-	TRBJ1-5	TRBV6-5	TGTGCCAGCAGCCGCGGGTTTGACGCCCTGGAGCCCCAGCATTTT	CASSRGFDALEPQHF
TRBD1	-	TRBJ1-4	TRBV4-3	TGCGCCAGCAGCCAAGCGGACAGGGGGACCGAAAAACTGTTTTTT	CASSQADRGTEKLFF
-	-	TRBJ1-1	TRBV7-9	TGTGCCAGCAGCGGTCGGAGGGGAGCGAACACTGAAGCTTTCTTT	CASSGRRGANTEAFF
-	-	TRBJ1-3	TRBV29-1	TGCAGCGTTGATGGGGGGAAATCTGGAAACACCATATATTTT	CSVDGGKSGNTIYF
TRBD2	few	TRBJ2-1	TRBV9	TGTGCCAGCAGCGCTAGCGGGAGACTCGATGAGCAGTTCTTC	CASSASGRLDEQFF
-	-	TRBJ1-6	TRBV30	TGTGCCTGGAGTGTCCAGTCTATGGGCAATTCACCCCTCCACTTT	CAWSVQSMGNSPLHF
-	-	TRBJ1-3	TRBV18	TGTGCCAGCTCACTCGGGAGAGCTGGAAACACCATATATTTT	CASSLGRAGNTIYF
-	-	TRBJ1-2	TRBV3-1/TRBV3-2	TGTGCCAGCAGTGACAGCGCCTATGGCTACACCTTC	CASSDSAYGYTF
-	-	TRBJ2-7	TRBV7-9	TGTGCCAGCACCCAGACGGGAGTATCCTCCTACGAGCAGTACTTC	CASTQTGVSSYEQYF